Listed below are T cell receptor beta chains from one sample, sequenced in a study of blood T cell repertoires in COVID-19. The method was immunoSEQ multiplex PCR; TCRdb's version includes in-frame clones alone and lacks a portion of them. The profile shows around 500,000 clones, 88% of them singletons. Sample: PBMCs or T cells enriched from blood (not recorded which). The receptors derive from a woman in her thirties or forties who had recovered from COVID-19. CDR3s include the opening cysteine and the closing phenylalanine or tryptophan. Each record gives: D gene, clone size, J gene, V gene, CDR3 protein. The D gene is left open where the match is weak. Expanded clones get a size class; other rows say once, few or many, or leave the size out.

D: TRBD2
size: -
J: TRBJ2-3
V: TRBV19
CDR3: CASSILNGGRPDTQYF

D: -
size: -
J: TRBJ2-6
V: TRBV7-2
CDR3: CASSLAQAASGANVLTF

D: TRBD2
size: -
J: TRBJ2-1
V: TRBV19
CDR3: CASKEASGDNEQFF

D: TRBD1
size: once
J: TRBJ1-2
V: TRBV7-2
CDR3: CASSLDRDRGYGYTF

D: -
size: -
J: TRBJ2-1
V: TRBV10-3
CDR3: CATNLAEGGPNEQFF

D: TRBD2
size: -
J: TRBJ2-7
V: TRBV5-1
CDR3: CASSTTPSGGSYEQYF

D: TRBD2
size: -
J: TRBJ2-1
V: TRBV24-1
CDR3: CATSDPRTSGNEQFF

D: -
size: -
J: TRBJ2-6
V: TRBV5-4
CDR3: CASSLAGTGANVLTF

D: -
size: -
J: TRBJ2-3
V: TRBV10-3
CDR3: CAISGLQDGYDTQYF

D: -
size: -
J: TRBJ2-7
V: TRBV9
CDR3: CVSSQDSIKYF

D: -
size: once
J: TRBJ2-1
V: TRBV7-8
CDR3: CASSVSGYNEQFF

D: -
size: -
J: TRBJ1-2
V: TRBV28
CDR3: CASSGPGQGPEYTF

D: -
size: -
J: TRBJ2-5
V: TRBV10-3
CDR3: CAISEQQETQYF

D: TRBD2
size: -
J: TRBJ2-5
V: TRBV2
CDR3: CASSRASGRGQETQYF

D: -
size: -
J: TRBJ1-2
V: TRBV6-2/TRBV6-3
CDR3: CASSLDGGRNYGYTF

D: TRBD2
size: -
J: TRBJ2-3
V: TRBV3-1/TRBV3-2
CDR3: CASSQETSGGTDTQYF

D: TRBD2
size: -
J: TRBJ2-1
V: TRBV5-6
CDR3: CASSLVLAGLSYNEQFF

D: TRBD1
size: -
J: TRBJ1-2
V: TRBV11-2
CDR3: CASSLETGASDNYGYTF

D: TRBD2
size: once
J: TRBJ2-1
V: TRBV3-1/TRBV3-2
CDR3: CASSQSALAGDNHNEQFF

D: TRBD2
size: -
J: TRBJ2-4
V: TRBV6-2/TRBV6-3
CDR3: CASSSERLAGYKNIQYF

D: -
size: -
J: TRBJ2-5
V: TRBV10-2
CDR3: CASSDWSGGETQYF

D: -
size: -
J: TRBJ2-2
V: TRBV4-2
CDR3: CASSQDGRNTGELFF

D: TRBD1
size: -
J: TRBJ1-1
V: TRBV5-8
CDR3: CASSLSRDRSGEAFF

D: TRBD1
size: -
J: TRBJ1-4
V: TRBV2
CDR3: CASNQQGVVANEKLFF

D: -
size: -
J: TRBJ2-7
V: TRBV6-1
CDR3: CASSEGDGVRQYF

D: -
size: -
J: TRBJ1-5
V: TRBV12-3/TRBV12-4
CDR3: CASSFNRNQPQHF

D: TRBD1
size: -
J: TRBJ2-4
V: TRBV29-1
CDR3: CSVEDLQGADQYF

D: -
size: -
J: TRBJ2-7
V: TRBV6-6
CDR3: CASIREDTYEQYF

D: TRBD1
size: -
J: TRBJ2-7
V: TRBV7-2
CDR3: CASRTQTGQGGEQYF

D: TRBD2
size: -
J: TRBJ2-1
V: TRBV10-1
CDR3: CASSESTSGIGQFF

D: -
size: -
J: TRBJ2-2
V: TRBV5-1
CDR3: CASSLSPGHLIDTGELFF

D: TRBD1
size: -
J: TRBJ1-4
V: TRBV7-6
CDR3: CASSPRGVNEKLFF

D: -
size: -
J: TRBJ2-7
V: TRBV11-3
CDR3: CASSSLGSGYEQYF

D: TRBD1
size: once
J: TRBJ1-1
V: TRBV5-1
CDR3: CASSLGGRGRSNTEAFF

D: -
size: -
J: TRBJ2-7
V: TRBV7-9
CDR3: CASSSEAGSASPEQYF

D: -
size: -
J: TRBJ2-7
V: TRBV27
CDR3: CASSTLLTGEQYF

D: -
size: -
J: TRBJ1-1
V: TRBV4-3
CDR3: CASSQDVDRWKTFF